This T cell receptor beta chain was retrieved from a study of shared clonotypes between healthy human individuals. This clone was detected only once. The table came from immunoSEQ multiplex PCR; TCRdb's copy has only in-frame clones and leaves some out. The sample includes millions of clones, 85% to 95% of them seen just once. This CDR3 is built from 17 residues. The germline V gene has CDR1 MGHRA and CDR2 YSYEKL. Trimming cost V 1 base and J 7 bases, with 19 bases left between them. This sequence originates from a man younger than 35 in good health. The rearrangement links TRBV4-1 to TRBJ1-4; a possible D gene is TRBD1 (5 bases). Sequencing input: naive CD4+ T cells sorted from blood. The subset denotes: CD45RA+ positively selected. The CDR3 region has the DNA TGCGCCAGCAGCCAAGCAAGGGACTTAACGAGGGGTGAAAAACTGTTTTTT. Residues: CASSQARDLTRGEKLFF.